The T cell receptor beta chain described here comes from a study of shared clonotypes between healthy human individuals. J was trimmed by 2 bases and V by 4 bases; bases with no gene match: 7. The V gene's germline CDR1 is SGHTA and CDR2 FQGNSA. The length of the CDR3 is 15 residues. Assay: immunoSEQ multiplex PCR; the TCRdb copy retains only in-frame clones and omits some. Of over a million clones in the sample, about 75% are singletons; the top ten hold 1.4%. This TCR was sampled from a man younger than 35 in good health. Sample: memory CD4+ T cells sorted from blood. Regarding subset: CD45RA-negative fraction. The gene calls are TRBV7-2 and TRBJ1-2; 7 bases match TRBD1. In DNA, the CDR3 is TGTGCCAGCAGCTCCCCCTGGGGACAGAACTATGGCTACACCTTC. Translated, it gives CASSSPWGQNYGYTF.